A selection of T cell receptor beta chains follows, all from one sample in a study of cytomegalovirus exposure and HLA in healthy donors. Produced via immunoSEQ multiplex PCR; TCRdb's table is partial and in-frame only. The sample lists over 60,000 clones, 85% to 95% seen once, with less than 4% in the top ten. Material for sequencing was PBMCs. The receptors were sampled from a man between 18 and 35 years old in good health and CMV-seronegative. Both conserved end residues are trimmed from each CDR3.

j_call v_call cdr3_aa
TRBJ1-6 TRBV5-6 ASSSGRTARNSPLH
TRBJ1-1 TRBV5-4 ASSLGTGTEAF
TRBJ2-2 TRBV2 ASSRDRGPVNTGELF
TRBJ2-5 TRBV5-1 ASSSRGLAVLQETQY
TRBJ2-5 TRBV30 AWTIGTGVETQY
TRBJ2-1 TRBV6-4 ASSVVAEGSGNEQF
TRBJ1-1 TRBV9 ASNPGLMNTEAF
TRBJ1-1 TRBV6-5 ASSYGVGQEAF
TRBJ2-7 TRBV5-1 ASSSSVGQKPYEQY
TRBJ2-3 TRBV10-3 AISYTDTQY
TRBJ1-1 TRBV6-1 ASSGLRANTEAF
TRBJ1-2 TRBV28 ASSLLGQGYT
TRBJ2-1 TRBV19 ASSIGGGQGQF
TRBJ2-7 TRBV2 ASSEKDRSYEQY
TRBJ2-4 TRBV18 ASSPTSGGANGNIQY
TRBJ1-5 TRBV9 ASSGTGLGNQPQH
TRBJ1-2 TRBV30 AWSSGEQASGYT
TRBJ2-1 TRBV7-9 ASSQDSYNEQF
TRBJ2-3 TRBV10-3 ASKTGSYTDTQY
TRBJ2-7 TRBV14 ASSQEASGAGEQY
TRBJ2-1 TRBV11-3 ASSSWDSPYNEQF
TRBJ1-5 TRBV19 ASSIAPGQIGYQPQH
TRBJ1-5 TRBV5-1 ASSPMGTGSGQPQH
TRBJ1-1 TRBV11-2 ASSVDRAANTEAF
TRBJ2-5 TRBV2 ASSLDIPGRGTFQETQY
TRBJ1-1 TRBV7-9 ASSLGIGEGNTEAF
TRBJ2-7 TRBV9 ASSVAGTSDEQY
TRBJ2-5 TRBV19 ASGRGTGQETQY